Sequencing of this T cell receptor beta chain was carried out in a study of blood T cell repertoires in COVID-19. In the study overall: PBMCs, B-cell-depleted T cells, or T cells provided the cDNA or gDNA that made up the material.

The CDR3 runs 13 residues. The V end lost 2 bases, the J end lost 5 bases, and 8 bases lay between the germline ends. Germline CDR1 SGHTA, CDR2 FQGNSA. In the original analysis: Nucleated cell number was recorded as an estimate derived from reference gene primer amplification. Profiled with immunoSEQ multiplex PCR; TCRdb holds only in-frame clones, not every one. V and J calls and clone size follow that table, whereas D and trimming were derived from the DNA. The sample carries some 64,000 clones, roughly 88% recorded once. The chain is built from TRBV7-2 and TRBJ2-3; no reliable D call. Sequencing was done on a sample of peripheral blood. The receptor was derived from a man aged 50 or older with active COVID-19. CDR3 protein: CASSLTRLDTQYF. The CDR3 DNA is TGTGCCAGCAGCTTAACAAGACTAGATACGCAGTATTTT.